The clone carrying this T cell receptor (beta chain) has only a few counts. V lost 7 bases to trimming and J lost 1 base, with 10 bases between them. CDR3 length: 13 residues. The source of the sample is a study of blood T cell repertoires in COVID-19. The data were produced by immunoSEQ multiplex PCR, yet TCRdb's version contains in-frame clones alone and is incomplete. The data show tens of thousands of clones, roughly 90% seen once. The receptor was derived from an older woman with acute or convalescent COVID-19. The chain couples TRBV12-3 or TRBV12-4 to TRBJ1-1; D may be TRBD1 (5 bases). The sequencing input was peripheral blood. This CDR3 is CASISGGNTEAFF. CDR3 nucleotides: TGTGCCAGCATCTCGGGGGGGAACACTGAAGCTTTCTTT.